A selection of T cell receptor beta chains follows, all from one sample in a study of blood T cell repertoires in COVID-19. The data were produced by immunoSEQ multiplex PCR, yet TCRdb's version contains in-frame clones alone and is incomplete. The profile shows 360,000 or so clones, less than 90% of them singletons. Source material: PBMCs or T cells enriched from blood (not recorded which). All receptors come from a woman in her 50s who had recovered from COVID-19. CDR3s include the opening cysteine and the closing phenylalanine or tryptophan. D genes are given only for firm matches.

V gene	J gene	D gene	CDR3 protein	CDR3 DNA
TRBV11-2	TRBJ1-2	TRBD1	CASSLNRDRVTF	TGTGCCAGCAGCTTGAACCGGGACAGGGTTACCTTC
TRBV3-1/TRBV3-2	TRBJ2-3	.	CASSQATSSTDTQYF	TGTGCCAGCAGCCAAGCGACTAGTAGCACAGATACGCAGTATTTT
TRBV19	TRBJ2-3	TRBD2	CASSIGAGGNRLQYF	TGTGCCAGTAGTATCGGAGCGGGGGGAAATCGGTTGCAGTATTTT
TRBV5-1	TRBJ2-1	.	CASSPPPGASFYNEQFF	TGCGCCAGCAGTCCCCCCCCAGGTGCGAGTTTCTACAATGAGCAGTTCTTC
TRBV14	TRBJ2-7	TRBD2	CASSQSTGLAVYEQYF	TGTGCCAGCAGCCAATCAACGGGACTAGCGGTGTACGAGCAGTACTTC
TRBV29-1	TRBJ1-2	.	CSVGKEGGYTF	TGCAGCGTGGGGAAGGAGGGCGGCTACACCTTC
TRBV9	TRBJ2-2	.	CASSVVDKNTGELFF	TGTGCCAGCAGCGTAGTGGACAAGAACACCGGGGAGCTGTTTTTT
TRBV7-2	TRBJ1-5	TRBD1	CASSIGGQGRNQPQHF	TGTGCCAGCAGCATAGGAGGACAGGGGCGAAATCAGCCCCAGCATTTT
TRBV27	TRBJ1-2	TRBD1	CASSRQGHYGYTF	TGTGCCAGCAGTAGACAGGGACACTATGGCTACACCTTC
TRBV5-6	TRBJ2-5	TRBD1	CASSVGQGQETQYF	TGTGCCAGCAGCGTAGGACAGGGACAAGAGACCCAGTACTTC
TRBV19	TRBJ1-2	.	CASSIALGVRSANYGYTF	TGTGCCAGTAGTATAGCCCTGGGAGTCAGGAGTGCCAACTATGGCTACACCTTC
TRBV28	TRBJ2-7	.	CASSSGTLSYEQYF	TGTGCCAGCAGTTCCGGGACACTCTCCTACGAGCAGTACTTC
TRBV5-1	TRBJ2-3	.	CASSLLSERYTDTQYF	TGCGCCAGCAGCTTACTTAGCGAGAGATACACAGATACGCAGTATTTT
TRBV11-3	TRBJ1-1	.	CASSPRGRPMNTEAFF	TGTGCCAGCAGCCCCCGGGGGAGACCCATGAACACTGAAGCTTTCTTT
TRBV6-5	TRBJ2-7	TRBD2	CASRPGLAGAYEQYF	TGTGCCAGCAGGCCCGGGCTAGCGGGCGCCTACGAGCAGTACTTC
TRBV5-1	TRBJ2-3	TRBD2	CASSPGGTGTDTQYF	TGCGCCAGCAGTCCGGGGGGGACTGGCACAGATACGCAGTATTTT
TRBV5-6	TRBJ1-4	.	CASSFWGGQNFEKLFF	TGTGCCAGCAGCTTCTGGGGAGGGCAGAATTTTGAAAAACTGTTTTTT
TRBV5-8	TRBJ1-1	TRBD1	CASSLSGGFLNTEAFF	TGTGCCAGCAGCTTGTCAGGGGGCTTTTTGAACACTGAAGCTTTCTTT
TRBV7-2	TRBJ1-5	.	CASSSPGGQPQHF	TGTGCCAGCAGCTCGCCGGGAGGGCAGCCCCAGCATTTT
TRBV4-3	TRBJ2-3	.	CASSQGARTAPGDTQYF	TGCGCCAGCAGCCAAGGGGCCAGGACAGCCCCCGGAGATACGCAGTATTTT